Sequencing of this T cell receptor beta chain was carried out in a study of shared clonotypes between healthy human individuals. Overall study context: The donor pool was made up of a couple of women and a few men aged 18 to 49. CD4 naive and memory got three plates each, CD8 naive two, CD8 memory one.

The CDR3 is made up of 14 amino acids. The ends were cut back, 0 bases at V and 5 bases at J, with 9 bases in the middle. The V gene's germline CDR1 is SGDLS and CDR2 YYNGEE. Sorted-subset replicate PCR reactions contained approximately 190 ng DNA, corresponding to approximately 30,000 T cell genomes. Only in-frame clones appear in the TCRdb table, and some are missing; sequencing was by immunoSEQ multiplex PCR. This sample has over a million clones, with 75% to 80% found just once. To note about this clone: Its antigen is unknown. The same CDR3 can be traced to other DNA sequences in this sample.

Study findings and constraints: Generation of non-shared clonotypes was less probable than generation of clonotypes shared by all four donors.

The source of this sequence is a man between 18 and 35 years old in good health. Some clones in this sample may be carry-over from other donors' samples. What was sequenced was memory CD4+ T cells from PBMCs. Noted subset: CD45RA-negative fraction. This chain joins TRBV9 and TRBJ2-1; D perhaps matches TRBD1 (6 bases). CDR3 amino acids: CASSVGPGDNEQFF. The CDR3 nucleotides are TGTGCCAGCAGCGTAGGTCCAGGGGACAATGAGCAGTTCTTC. Based on the CDR3 plus reference TRBV9 and TRBJ2-1, the full variable domain is DSGVTQTPKHLITATGQRVTLRCSPRSGDLSVYWYQQSLDQGLQFLIQYYNGEERAKGNILERFSAQQFPDLHSELNLSSLELGDSALYFCASSVGPGDNEQFFGPGTRLTVL.